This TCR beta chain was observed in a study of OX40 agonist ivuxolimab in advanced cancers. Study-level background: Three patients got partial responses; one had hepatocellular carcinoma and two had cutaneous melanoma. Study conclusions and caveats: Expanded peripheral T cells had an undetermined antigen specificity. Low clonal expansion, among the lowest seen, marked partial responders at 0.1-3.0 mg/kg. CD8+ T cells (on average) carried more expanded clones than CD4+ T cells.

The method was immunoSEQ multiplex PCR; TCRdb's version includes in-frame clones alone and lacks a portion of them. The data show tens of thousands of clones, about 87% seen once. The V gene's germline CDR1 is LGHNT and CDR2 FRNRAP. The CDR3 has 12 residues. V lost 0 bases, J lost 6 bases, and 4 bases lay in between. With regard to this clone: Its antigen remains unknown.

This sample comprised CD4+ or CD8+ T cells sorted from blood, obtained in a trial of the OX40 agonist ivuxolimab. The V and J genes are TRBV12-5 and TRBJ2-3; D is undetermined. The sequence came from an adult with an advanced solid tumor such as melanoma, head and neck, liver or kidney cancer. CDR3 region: CASGLVGDTQYF. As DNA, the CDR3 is TGTGCTAGTGGTTTGGTAGGCGATACGCAGTATTTT.